Each of the 20 T cell receptor beta chains below was sequenced from the same sample in a study of early stage breast cancer tumors. Repertoires were generated with immunoSEQ multiplex PCR, while TCRdb's copy carries only in-frame clones and drops some. This sample yields about 51,000 clones, of which roughly 73% are seen a single time; around 3.6% belongs to the top ten. Sequenced sample: blood. The receptors stem from a person aged 40 to 50 with breast cancer.

CDR3 region: CASSPGTTGKYGYTF. CDR3 nucleotides: TGTGCCAGCAGCCCCGGGACAACCGGAAAGTATGGCTACACCTTC. The genes are TRBV7-9 and TRBJ1-2; tentative D call: TRBD1 (6 bases). V lost 5 bases to trimming and J lost 5 bases, with 18 bases between them. Germline assignment: CDR1 SEHNR and CDR2 FQNEAQ (reference sequence). This CDR3 region has 15 residues.

The chain links TRBV10-2 to TRBJ2-3; 7 bases match TRBD2. Germline CDR1 reads WSHSY; CDR2 reads SAAADI. The V and J ends lost 8 bases and 4 bases, in that order; junction bases with no gene match: 15. This CDR3 spans 16 amino acids. The CDR3 is CASWTRGLGISDTQYF. The CDR3 coding sequence is TGCGCCAGCTGGACCAGAGGACTAGGAATATCAGATACGCAGTATTTT.

This sequence joins TRBV15 and TRBJ2-6, with a tentative D call TRBD1 (5 bases). The CDR3 totals 17 residues. The V and J ends lost 0 bases and 1 base respectively, with 10 bases between them. In germline, CDR1 is LNHNV, CDR2 YYDKDF (reference sequence). The CDR3 sequence: CATSRDPPGSGANVLTF. CDR3 DNA sequence: TGTGCCACCAGCAGAGATCCCCCAGGGTCTGGGGCCAACGTCCTGACTTTC.

This rearrangement joins TRBV19 to TRBJ2-2; D possibly corresponds to TRBD2 (6 bases). Germline CDR1 is LNHDA and CDR2 is SQIVND (reference sequence). V was pared by 3 bases and J by 1 base, with 12 bases between. This CDR3 has 16 amino acids. CDR3 amino acids: CASSIRGGLNTGELFF. Written as DNA, the CDR3 is TGTGCCAGTAGTATTCGGGGAGGTTTGAACACCGGGGAGCTGTTTTTT.

Of note for this clone: This sample also contains other DNA sequences that code for the same CDR3. V is TRBV5-1 and J is TRBJ2-1; D gene ambiguous. The germline V gene encodes CDR1 SGHRS and CDR2 YFSETQ. This CDR3 has 11 amino acids. With 2 bases removed from V and 4 bases from J, the gap between germline ends came to 1 base. The CDR3 DNA reads as TGCGCCAGCAGCTTATACAATGAGCAGTTCTTC. Amino acids: CASSLYNEQFF.

This clone was observed a few times. The chain has TRBV6-5 and TRBJ2-7; D is unresolved. The CDR3 is 13 amino acids. Per germline, CDR1 MNHEY and CDR2 SVGAGI. The germline V and J ends were trimmed by 6 bases and 7 bases, with 16 bases remaining between them. CDR3 sequence reads: CASRGGNQEEQYF. The DNA for the CDR3 is TGTGCCAGCAGAGGTGGCAATCAGGAAGAGCAGTACTTC.

The rearrangement links TRBV7-2 to TRBJ2-7; 11 bases line up with TRBD1. The trim removed 5 bases at V and 2 bases at J, leaving 5 bases unmatched. From germline, CDR1 is SGHTA and CDR2 FQGNSA. The CDR3 covers 15 residues. For the CDR3, the DNA is TGTGCCAGCAGCGTGGGACAGGGGGGGCCCTACGAGCAGTACTTC. This translates into CASSVGQGGPYEQYF.

This chain uses TRBV5-1 with TRBJ1-2; 10 nucleotides line up with TRBD1. Germline CDR1 is SGHRS and CDR2 is YFSETQ. The CDR3 length is 14 residues. V lost 0 bases to trimming and J lost 6 bases; unmatched junction nucleotides: 2. This chain's CDR3 is CASSLGGTGDGYTF. CDR3 nucleotide sequence: TGCGCCAGCAGCTTGGGTGGGACAGGGGATGGCTACACCTTC.

The CDR3 nucleotides read TGTGCCAGCAGCTTGTTAGCGGGAACCTCCTACAATGAGCAGTTCTTC. The encoded protein is CASSLLAGTSYNEQFF. The chain combines TRBV5-6 with TRBJ2-1, with TRBD2 matching over 8 bases. Germline V lookup: CDR1 SGHDT, CDR2 YYEEEE. V trimming: 1 base; J trimming: 0 bases; junction bases outside the gene matches: 3. This CDR3 contains 16 residues.

V is TRBV9 and J is TRBJ2-1; TRBD1 is a possible D gene (5 bases). Looked up from germline, CDR1 is SGDLS and CDR2 is YYNGEE. The CDR3 consists of 15 residues. Deletions cut 0 bases from V and 1 base from J, with 8 bases between. CDR3 sequence (DNA): TGTGCCAGCAGCGTAGGTCAGGGATCCTACAATGAGCAGTTCTTC. Protein product: CASSVGQGSYNEQFF. Complete variable domain (other parts from reference TRBV9 and TRBJ2-1): DSGVTQTPKHLITATGQRVTLRCSPRSGDLSVYWYQQSLDQGLQFLIQYYNGEERAKGNILERFSAQQFPDLHSELNLSSLELGDSALYFCASSVGQGSYNEQFFGPGTRLTVL.

V gene TRBV2 combines with J gene TRBJ2-5; no reliable D call. CDR1 SNHLY and CDR2 FYNNEI come from the germline V gene. The CDR3 has 13 amino acids. Trimming left V 3 bases short and J 1 base short, with 6 bases between. The CDR3, as DNA: TGTGCCAGCAGTGACAGCCTCCAAGAGACCCAGTACTTC. Translating gives CASSDSLQETQYF.

The chain employs TRBV6-5 and TRBJ1-1; D gene uncertain. The CDR3 totals 14 residues. V lost 2 bases and J lost 4, with 11 bases in between. CDR1 is MNHEY and CDR2 is SVGAGI in the germline V gene. The CDR3 DNA is TGTGCCAGCAGTTACAAGGCCGGCGGCACTGAAGCTTTCTTT. It yields the protein CASSYKAGGTEAFF.

This CDR3 is CASSKGTGGQDGELFF. Written as DNA, the CDR3 is TGCGCCAGCAGCAAAGGGACAGGAGGGCAAGACGGGGAGCTGTTTTTT. V gene TRBV5-1 combines with J gene TRBJ2-2, with 8 bases matching TRBD1. The CDR3 has 16 residues. V trimming: 4 bases; J trimming: 7 bases; junction bases outside the gene matches: 12. Germline CDR1 SGHRS, CDR2 YFSETQ.

The V and J genes are TRBV4-2 and TRBJ1-2, with a tentative D call TRBD1 (6 bases). Per the germline V gene, CDR1 is LGHNA and CDR2 is YNFKEQ. The germline V and J ends were trimmed by 1 base and 6 bases, with 12 bases remaining between them. This CDR3 has 14 amino acids. CDR3 residues: CASSQVQGSDGYTF. The CDR3 coding sequence is TGTGCCAGCAGCCAAGTACAGGGATCCGATGGCTACACCTTC.

The V gene is TRBV5-4, the J gene TRBJ2-7, with D possibly TRBD2 on 6 matching bases. V was trimmed by 0 bases and J by 4 bases, leaving 17 bases between them. The length of the CDR3 is 16 residues. The germline gives CDR1 SGHNT, CDR2 YYREEE (reference sequence). The CDR3 region has the DNA TGTGCCAGCAGCTTGGTAGGAGGGAGCCCTCGTTACGAGCAGTACTTC. Its protein product is CASSLVGGSPRYEQYF.

This clone was found once. One junction end does not reproduce the germline sequence, and a read error may be involved. CDR3 sequence (DNA): TGTGCAAGTCAGAGCTATAGCTACACCTTC. Translating it yields CASQSYSYTF. The chain combines TRBV6-1 with TRBJ1-2, with D hard to call. This CDR3 contains 10 residues. Germline V gene data show CDR1 as MNHNS and CDR2 as SASEGT.

The V call is TRBV5-8, the J call TRBJ2-1, with 8 nucleotides matching TRBD1. Unmatched junction bases numbered 15, after V lost 3 bases and J lost 4 bases. This CDR3 region has 18 residues. Germline loops: CDR1 SGHTS, CDR2 YDEGEE. The CDR3 here is CASSSYRTGTQGYNEQFF. As DNA, the CDR3 is TGTGCCAGCAGCTCGTACCGGACAGGGACCCAAGGTTACAATGAGCAGTTCTTC.

The rearrangement uses TRBV18 and TRBJ2-2; 8 bases map to TRBD2. This CDR3 has 18 amino acids. V lost 3 bases to trimming and J lost 0 bases; unmatched junction nucleotides: 9. Per germline, CDR1 KGHSH and CDR2 LQKENI. This CDR3 is CASSPLWGSGANTGELFF. As DNA, the CDR3 is TGTGCCAGCTCACCTCTATGGGGTAGCGGGGCGAACACCGGGGAGCTGTTTTTT.

The V call is TRBV6-5, the J call TRBJ1-3; D is unclear. CDR3 length: 14 amino acids. CDR1 and CDR2 (germline): MNHEY, SVGAGI. Trimming removed 10 bases at V and 1 base at J, with 14 bases between. The CDR3 protein is CATKLTQSGNTIYF. CDR3 sequence (DNA): TGTGCCACCAAGTTAACGCAGTCTGGAAACACCATATATTTT.

The gene calls are TRBV4-1 and TRBJ2-5; 15 nucleotides match TRBD2. The V and J ends lost 3 bases and 5 bases, in that order; junction bases with no gene match: 10. This CDR3 has 18 residues. Germline values: CDR1 MGHRA, CDR2 YSYEKL. CDR3 amino acids: CASSQNRRGTSGRETQYF. The CDR3 nucleotides read TGCGCCAGCAGCCAGAACAGACGAGGGACTAGCGGGAGGGAGACCCAGTACTTC.